By share, the clone carrying this T cell receptor beta chain ranks as medium-sized. Time point reported: sample taken at primary tumor resection. Samples came from roughly 72 TRACERx patients with untreated early-stage lung cancer. Without sorting, whole RNA was sequenced from tumor, nontumor lung or frozen PBMC. The sample originates from a study of spatial heterogeneity in lung cancer. Study as a whole: More beta-chain than alpha-chain sequences were consistently detected.

V was cut by 2 bases and J by 1 base, with 17 bases left in between. Looked up from germline, CDR1 is SGHVS and CDR2 is FQNEAQ. CDR3 length equals 17 residues. TCR cDNA molecules each had a unique molecular identifier. TCRdb analysed the 5' RACE reads with MiXCR anew, one entry per CDR3 protein. The table shows approximately 380 distinct CDR3 sequences, with about a sixth occurring only once. The material was normal lung tissue next to the tumor, obtained at surgery. The sequence was collected from a female donor with early-stage non-small cell lung cancer. The rearrangement uses TRBV7-8 and TRBJ1-1, with D possibly TRBD1 on 5 matching bases. The CDR3 sequence is CASSLKGFDSRNTEAFF. CDR3 DNA sequence: TGTGCCAGCAGCTTAAAGGGGTTCGACAGCCGGAACACTGAAGCTTTCTTT.